The source of this T cell receptor (beta chain) is a study of preoperative IRX-2 immunotherapy in early breast cancer. Generated by immunoSEQ multiplex PCR, the TCRdb table keeps only in-frame clones and is missing some. The table lists tens of thousands of clones, roughly nine tenths of them singletons. The treatment is: preoperative locoregional IRX-2 cytokine immunotherapy. Samples came from a phase Ib trial of preoperative locoregional IRX-2 cytokine immunotherapy. Here the sequenced sample was tumor tissue, taken after IRX-2 immunotherapy. This sequence originates from a human donor with breast cancer.

In nucleotides, the CDR3 is TGTGCCAGCACCTATAGCGGGAATCTATACGAGCAGTACTTC. It codes for CASTYSGNLYEQYF. This chain connects TRBV11-3 to TRBJ2-7; 8 bases fit TRBD2. This CDR3 has 14 residues. Germline V gene sequence: CDR1 SGHNT, CDR2 YENEEA. V trimming: 7 bases; J trimming: 4 bases; junction bases outside the gene matches: 9.